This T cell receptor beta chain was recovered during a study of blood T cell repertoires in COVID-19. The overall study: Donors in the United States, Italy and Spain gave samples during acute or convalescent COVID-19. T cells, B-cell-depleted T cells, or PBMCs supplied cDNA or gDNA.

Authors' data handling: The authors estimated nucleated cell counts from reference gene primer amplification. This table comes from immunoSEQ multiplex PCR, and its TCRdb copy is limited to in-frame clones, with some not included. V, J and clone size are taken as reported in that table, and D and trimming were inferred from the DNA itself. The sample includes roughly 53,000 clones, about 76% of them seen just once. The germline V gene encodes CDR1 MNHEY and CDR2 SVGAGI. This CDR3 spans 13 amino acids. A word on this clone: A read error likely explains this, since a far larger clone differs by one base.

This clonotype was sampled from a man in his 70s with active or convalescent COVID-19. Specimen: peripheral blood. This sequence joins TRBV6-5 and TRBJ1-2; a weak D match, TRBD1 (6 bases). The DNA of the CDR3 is TGTGCCAGCTGTTACGGGGACAAATATGGCTACACCTTC. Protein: CASCYGDKYGYTF.